This T cell receptor (beta chain) came from a study of neurological immune-mediated disorders. Study results and caveats: None of the CDR3 amino acid sequences found in expanded clones was shared across subjects. This suggests that the TCR-beta repertoires were private in all groups.

Germline lookup yields CDR1 SGHRS and CDR2 YFSETQ. With V trimmed by 7 bases and J by 1 base, 8 bases remained unmatched. This CDR3 has 14 amino acids. Blood bank volunteers in Maryland, USA, served as healthy controls. Input was under 1.1 million sorted T cells, either CD4+ or CD8+. Concerning this clonotype itself: No antigen is known for it.

5'RACE with 10-nucleotide random UMIs produced the cDNA. One entry per CDR3 protein results from TCRdb running MiXCR on the 5' RACE reads. The profile shows about 39,000 distinct CDR3 sequences, around 7% of them singletons. This sequence originates from a man in his fifties in good health. Material: CD4+ T cells from blood. The chain joins TRBV5-1 to TRBJ2-7, with 7 positions matching TRBD1. CDR3 in amino acids: CASAPVRGSYEQYF. CDR3 nucleotides: TGCGCCAGCGCCCCAGTCAGGGGGTCCTACGAGCAGTACTTC.